This passage covers 26 T cell receptor beta chains from one sample sequenced in a study of blood T cell repertoires in COVID-19 (dated by TCRdb to 2018 to 2020). Library preparation was by the immunoSEQ multiplex PCR assay. The source is immuneACCESS, and TCRdb retained only in-frame sequences with V and J called. Part of the clones is not carried over; for the studies checked, unresolved V genes explain less than half of this, and the remainder is unexplained. In all, the sample holds hundreds of thousands of clones, and about nine tenths of those were seen once. Jointly, the top ten make up roughly 6.3% of the sample. Sequences were obtained from peripheral blood. Every receptor here comes from a woman aged 45-65 years with COVID-19, enrolled during active disease.

The CDR3 sequence: CAWRPTSGAGGGDTQYF. In DNA, the CDR3 is TGTGCCTGGAGACCCACTAGCGGGGCCGGAGGGGGAGATACGCAGTATTTT. This rearrangement joins TRBV30 to TRBJ2-3; 10 bases agree with TRBD2. J lost 5 bases, V lost 3 bases, and 14 bases had no gene match. The CDR3 length is 17 residues. Germline V gives CDR1 GTSNPN, CDR2 SVGIG (reference sequence).

V is TRBV5-6 and J is TRBJ2-7; D remains unclear. V lost 5 bases, J lost 2 bases, and 14 bases lay in between. This CDR3 spans 14 amino acids. Germline lookup yields CDR1 SGHDT and CDR2 YYEEEE. CDR3: CASSPLGGTYEQYF. CDR3 DNA: TGTGCCAGCAGTCCTCTTGGCGGAACCTACGAGCAGTACTTC.

The chain joins TRBV11-2 to TRBJ1-6; no definite D call. V was clipped by 3 bases and J by 5 bases, with 5 bases between them. This CDR3 has 13 amino acids. Germline assignment: CDR1 SGHAT and CDR2 FQNNGV. The CDR3, as DNA: TGTGCCAGCAGCTTCCCCGATAATTCACCCCTCCACTTT. Translating it yields CASSFPDNSPLHF.

The sample holds one count of this clone. Here the CDR3 DNA reads TGTGCCAGCAGTTCTTTAGCGGGAGGGCTTTCCGACGAGCAGTACTTC. It specifies CASSSLAGGLSDEQYF. This rearrangement joins TRBV6-5 to TRBJ2-7, with TRBD2 matching 11 bases. CDR1 and CDR2 (germline): MNHEY, SVGAGI. After removal of 4 bases from V and 5 bases from J, the junction contained 10 bases not matched to a gene. The CDR3 is 16 amino acids.

The chain has TRBV6-2 or TRBV6-3 and TRBJ1-1, with D unresolved. Deletions cut 6 bases from V and 5 bases from J, with 13 bases between. The CDR3 is made up of 13 amino acids. Germline V gene sequence: CDR1 MNHEY, CDR2 SVGEGT. Here the CDR3 DNA reads TGTGCCAGCAGCCCCCGAGGGAGTACTGAAGCTTTCTTT. Protein sequence: CASSPRGSTEAFF.

The V gene is TRBV5-5, the J gene TRBJ1-6; no definite D call. V was cut by 6 bases and J by 5 bases, with 15 bases left in between. There are 15 residues in the CDR3. CDR1 is SGHKS and CDR2 is YYEKEE in the germline V gene (reference sequence). The CDR3 loop reads CASNPTAGDNSPLHF. In nucleotides, the CDR3 is TGTGCCAGCAACCCCACGGCCGGAGATAATTCACCCCTCCACTTT.

The CDR3 DNA follows: TGTGCCAGTAGTATGACCCCTCGACAGTACTCTGGAAACACCATATATTTT. It translates to CASSMTPRQYSGNTIYF. The J gene is TRBJ1-3, the V gene TRBV19; D possibly corresponds to TRBD1 (5 bases). The CDR3 runs 17 residues. Between the trimmed V and J ends, which lost 3 bases and 0 bases, there was a span of 15 bases. The germline V gene has CDR1 LNHDA and CDR2 SQIVND (reference sequence).

This clone has a single count. The chain is built from TRBV5-1 and TRBJ2-3, with 16 bases matching TRBD2. The CDR3 has 16 residues. Germline CDR1 reads SGHRS; CDR2 reads YFSETQ. The J segment lost 8 bases and the V segment lost 4 bases, leaving 7 bases of the junction unmatched. Here the CDR3 DNA reads TGCGCCAGCAGCCGTGGGACTAGCGGGAGGGCGGGTACGCAGTATTTT. Amino acid sequence: CASSRGTSGRAGTQYF.

This clone was observed a handful of times. V and J are TRBV7-3 and TRBJ2-3; the D is unclear. The V and J ends lost 0 bases and 0 bases respectively, with 7 bases between them. Germline CDR1 SGHTA, CDR2 FQGTGA. The CDR3 runs 15 residues. The DNA for the CDR3 is TGTGCCAGCAGCTTAACGTCGGTCAGCACAGATACGCAGTATTTT. This gives the protein CASSLTSVSTDTQYF.

The chain couples TRBV19 to TRBJ1-5; weak D call: TRBD1 (5 bases). V lost 7 bases and J lost 7, with 23 bases in between. This CDR3 is built from 16 residues. Germline CDR1 is LNHDA and CDR2 is SQIVND (reference sequence). Here the CDR3 DNA reads TGTGCCAGTAAGGAGCTCCTAAGAAGGGGAAACCAGCCCCAGCATTTT. Protein sequence: CASKELLRRGNQPQHF. The whole variable domain, remainder taken from reference TRBV19 and TRBJ1-5, is DGGITQSPKYLFRKEGQNVTLSCEQNLNHDAMYWYRQDPGQGLRLIYYSQIVNDFQKGDIAEGYSVSREKKESFPLTVTSAQKNPTAFYLCASKELLRRGNQPQHFGDGTRLSIL.

This chain uses TRBV3-1 (or the pseudogene TRBV3-2) with TRBJ1-2, with 7 bases that match TRBD1. This CDR3 spans 16 amino acids. Trimming took 0 bases from V and 4 from J; bases not matched to a gene: 8. Looked up from germline, CDR1 is LGHDT and CDR2 is YNNKEL (reference sequence). CDR3 amino acids: CASSQDETGRGYGYTF. The DNA of the CDR3 is TGTGCCAGCAGCCAAGACGAGACAGGGAGAGGCTATGGCTACACCTTC.

The V gene is TRBV14, the J gene TRBJ1-6, with 9 positions matching TRBD1. V trimming: 4 bases; J trimming: 14 bases; junction bases outside the gene matches: 9. The CDR3 consists of 14 residues. Germline V lookup: CDR1 SGHDN, CDR2 FVKESK. Here the CDR3 DNA reads TGTGCCAGCAGCCTGGGGACCGGGACAGGGTCCCTCCACTTT. It is translated as CASSLGTGTGSLHF.

The V call is TRBV11-3, the J call TRBJ1-6, with 7 bases fitting TRBD1. CDR1 and CDR2 (germline): SGHNT, YENEEA. The V segment lost 5 bases and the J segment 0 bases; nucleotides outside the gene matches: 1. This CDR3 spans 15 amino acids. The chain's CDR3 is CASSRDSSYNSPLHF. The CDR3 DNA is TGTGCCAGCAGCCGGGACAGCTCCTATAATTCACCCCTCCACTTT.

CDR3 sequence: CAIGRTGATDKLFF. CDR3 in DNA: TGTGCCATCGGGCGGACAGGGGCCACGGATAAACTGTTTTTT. The rearrangement uses TRBV10-3 and TRBJ1-4; 9 bases are a match to TRBD1. The ends lost 8 bases at V and 11 bases at J; junction bases unmatched: 12. CDR3 length: 14 amino acids. CDR1 is ENHRY, CDR2 SYGVKD, per germline.

V usage is TRBV18 and J usage is TRBJ2-2, with TRBD2 identical over 13 bases. V dropped 6 bases and J dropped 2; count of bases not matched to a gene: 3. The CDR3 runs 16 residues. CDR1 KGHSH and CDR2 LQKENI come from the germline V gene. The CDR3 spells CASSGTSGINTGELFF. In DNA, the CDR3 is TGTGCCAGCTCCGGGACTAGCGGGATCAACACCGGGGAGCTGTTTTTT.

The chain uses TRBV29-1 and TRBJ2-2, with 10 positions matching TRBD1. After removal of 6 bases from V and 1 base from J, the junction contained 5 bases not matched to a gene. Germline V gene lookup returns CDR1 SQVTM and CDR2 ANQGSEA. The CDR3 extends over 15 amino acids. The CDR3 spells CSVWTGGLNTGELFF. The CDR3 coding sequence is TGCAGCGTGTGGACAGGGGGACTGAACACCGGGGAGCTGTTTTTT.

The chain has TRBV3-1 (or the pseudogene TRBV3-2) and TRBJ2-5; TRBD2 matches 8 bases. This CDR3 spans 16 amino acids. V lost 3 bases to trimming and J lost 0 bases; unmatched junction nucleotides: 6. Germline V gives CDR1 LGHDT, CDR2 YNNKEL (reference sequence). This CDR3 is CASSQGLAGYQETQYF. Here the CDR3 DNA reads TGTGCCAGCAGCCAGGGGCTAGCGGGCTACCAAGAGACCCAGTACTTC.

This clone has a single count. The chain couples TRBV19 to TRBJ1-4, with D perhaps TRBD1 (5 bases). The germline V gene encodes CDR1 LNHDA and CDR2 SQIVND (reference sequence). Trimming took off 6 bases at V and 6 bases at J, with 17 bases between the two ends. The length of the CDR3 is 15 residues. CDR3 nucleotide sequence: TGTGCCAGTAGGGACACCGCTCCCTCTTATGAAAAACTGTTTTTT. Encoded protein: CASRDTAPSYEKLFF.

This chain connects TRBV11-3 to TRBJ2-7, with 7 nucleotides matching TRBD1. V shed 5 bases and J 3 bases; nucleotides not matched to a gene: 4. Looked up from germline, CDR1 is SGHNT and CDR2 is YENEEA. CDR3 length: 13 residues. The CDR3 DNA reads TGTGCCAGCAGCACCGGGGACAGCTACGAGCAGTACTTC. Protein sequence: CASSTGDSYEQYF.

J is TRBJ2-5 and V is TRBV9; D uncertain. The CDR3 is made up of 15 amino acids. Germline V lookup: CDR1 SGDLS, CDR2 YYNGEE. V shed 1 base and J shed 3 bases, with 13 bases lying between them. The CDR3 reads CASSVTSLTKETQYF. CDR3 DNA sequence: TGTGCCAGCAGCGTAACGTCCTTAACAAAAGAGACCCAGTACTTC.

This chain joins TRBV11-2 and TRBJ2-5; D perhaps matches TRBD1 (5 bases). V was pared by 2 bases and J by 13 bases, with 14 bases between. This CDR3 region has 12 residues. CDR1 and CDR2 from the germline V gene are SGHAT and FQNNGV. The CDR3 DNA reads as TGTGCCAGCAGCTTAAGCGACAGAATTGCGTACTTC. It codes for CASSLSDRIAYF.

The chain recombines TRBV5-1 with TRBJ1-1; no reliable D call. Between the trimmed V and J ends, which lost 1 base and 2 bases, there was a span of 3 bases. The CDR3 spans 12 residues. CDR1 SGHRS and CDR2 YFSETQ come from the germline V gene. The CDR3 spells CASSLTNTEAFF. CDR3 in DNA: TGCGCCAGCAGCTTGACAAACACTGAAGCTTTCTTT.

The sample holds a few counts of this clone. This chain uses TRBV27 with TRBJ1-1; no clear D gene. The CDR3 length is 17 residues. Germline V gene data show CDR1 as MNHEY and CDR2 as SMNVEV (reference sequence). V was pared by 3 bases and J by 10 bases, with 27 bases between. Written as DNA, the CDR3 is TGTGCCAGCAGTTTCTTTCCTTTGCGACCTTACGGGGAAGCAGCTTTCTTT. Its protein product is CASSFFPLRPYGEAAFF.

The rearrangement links TRBV6-1 to TRBJ2-1, with a tentative D call TRBD2 (5 bases). The CDR3 has 15 residues. Germline V CDR1 and CDR2: MNHNS, SASEGT. The ends were cut back, 3 bases at V and 6 bases at J, with 15 bases in the middle. CDR3 protein: CASSDSDLASNEQFF. The CDR3 nucleotides are TGTGCCAGCAGTGATTCTGACCTAGCCTCCAATGAGCAGTTCTTC.

The rearrangement joins TRBV2 to TRBJ2-7; the match to TRBD1 covers 7 bases. CDR1 is SNHLY and CDR2 is FYNNEI in the germline V gene. The trim removed 3 bases at V and 4 bases at J, leaving 6 bases unmatched. The CDR3 is made up of 14 amino acids. The CDR3 DNA sequence: TGTGCCAGCAGTGAGAGAACAGGGGTGTACGAGCAGTACTTC. This translates into CASSERTGVYEQYF.

The gene calls are TRBV5-1 and TRBJ2-3, with a weak D call TRBD2 (6 bases). The CDR3 is made up of 14 amino acids. Trimming stripped 5 bases from V and 4 bases from J, with 14 bases between. Per the germline V gene, CDR1 is SGHRS and CDR2 is YFSETQ. CDR3 residues: CASRLQGGPDTQYF. In DNA form, the CDR3 reads TGCGCCAGCAGATTGCAGGGAGGCCCAGATACGCAGTATTTT. Full variable domain (missing parts from reference TRBV5-1 and TRBJ2-3): KAGVTQTPRYLIKTRGQQVTLSCSPISGHRSVSWYQQTPGQGLQFLFEYFSETQRNKGNFPGRFSGRQFSNSRSEMNVSTLELGDSALYLCASRLQGGPDTQYFGPGTRLTVL.